The clone carrying this T cell receptor (beta chain) was counted a few times. The antigen is not known. This specimen belongs to a study of cytomegalovirus exposure and HLA in healthy donors. Study results and limitations: A likely sequencing artifact accounted for one observed cluster of highly shared sequence variants.

The CDR3 contains 15 residues. The V and J ends lost 2 bases and 2 bases respectively, with 7 bases between them. The germline gives CDR1 MDHEN, CDR2 SYDVKM. Primers included in the PCR were 60 Vbeta and 13 Jbeta primers. Repertoires were generated with immunoSEQ multiplex PCR, while TCRdb's copy carries only in-frame clones and drops some. The profile covers 95,000 to 150,000 clones, with about 73% appearing a single time and approximately 6.5% taken by the ten largest. The receptor's source is a woman in her 40s in good health and CMV-seronegative. The J gene is TRBJ2-6, the V gene TRBV28, with D unclear. The source material was PBMCs. CDR3 region: CASSLDQAGANVLTF. CDR3 bases: TGTGCCAGCAGTTTAGACCAGGCTGGGGCCAACGTCCTGACTTTC.